This TCR beta chain was obtained from a study of shared clonotypes between healthy human individuals. Germline V lookup: CDR1 GTSNPN, CDR2 SVGIG (reference sequence). This CDR3 has 14 amino acids. Regarding the study as a whole: The sharing of 4.5% to 5.5% of naive CD4 clonotypes was seen across a handful of donors. Sequencing depth was expected to influence donor clonotype sharing.

Comment on this clone: Its antigen is not known.

The assay ran at deep level. Sequenced by immunoSEQ multiplex PCR; TCRdb stores in-frame clones only, minus some. This repertoire shows a few million clones, around 90% found once; its top ten account for over 0.12%. This receptor was taken from a man between 18 and 29 years old in good health. Sequenced input: naive CD4+ T cells sorted from blood. The sample's subset: CD45RA+ positively selected. The chain employs TRBV30 and TRBJ2-5, with D possibly matching TRBD2 (7 bases). The J call may be in error: the DNA end matches TRBJ2-7 better. For the CDR3, the DNA is TGTGCCTGGAAACGGGCGGGGGCTAACTACGAGCAGTACTTC. As protein: CAWKRAGANYEQYF.